The clone carrying this T cell receptor beta chain was seen a few times. Its antigen is still unknown. TCRdb reprocessed the 5' RACE reads with MiXCR, giving one entry per CDR3 protein. The repertoire holds about 150,000 distinct CDR3 sequences, with roughly 30% as singletons. The data were taken from a study of CD8 T cells in ankylosing spondylitis. Study results and caveats: Made up of eight highly homologous variants, a TCR beta motif appeared characteristic of ankylosing spondylitis blood. In reactive arthritis synovial fluid and blood, some motif variants had been reported before.

The ends were cut back, 2 bases at V and 4 bases at J, with 8 bases in the middle. Looked up from germline, CDR1 is ENHRY and CDR2 is SYGVKD. There are 13 residues in the CDR3. The sequencing sample was made of synovial fluid, either unsorted or a sorted T cell fraction (not recorded which). The TCR originated in a male donor with ankylosing spondylitis. The chain couples TRBV10-3 to TRBJ1-1; no definite D call. CDR3 protein: CAISEAGFTEAFF. For the CDR3, the DNA is TGTGCCATCAGTGAGGCCGGGTTCACTGAAGCTTTCTTT.